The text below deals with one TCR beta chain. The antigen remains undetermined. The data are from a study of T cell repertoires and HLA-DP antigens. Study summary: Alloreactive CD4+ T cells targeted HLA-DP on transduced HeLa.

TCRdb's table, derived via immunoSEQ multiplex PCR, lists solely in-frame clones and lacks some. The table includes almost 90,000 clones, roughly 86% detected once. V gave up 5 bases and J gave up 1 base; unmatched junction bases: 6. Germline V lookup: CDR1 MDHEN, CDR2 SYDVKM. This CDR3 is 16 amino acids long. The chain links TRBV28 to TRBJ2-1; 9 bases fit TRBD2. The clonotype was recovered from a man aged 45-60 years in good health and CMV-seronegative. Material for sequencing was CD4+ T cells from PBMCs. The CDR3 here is CASSPGLALSYNEQFF. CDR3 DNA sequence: TGTGCCAGCAGTCCGGGACTAGCCCTTTCCTACAATGAGCAGTTCTTC. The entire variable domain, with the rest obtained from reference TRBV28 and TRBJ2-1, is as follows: DVKVTQSSRYLVKRTGEKVFLECVQDMDHENMFWYRQDPGLGLRLIYFSYDVKMKEKGDIPEGYSVSREKKERFSLILESASTNQTSMYLCASSPGLALSYNEQFFGPGTRLTVL.